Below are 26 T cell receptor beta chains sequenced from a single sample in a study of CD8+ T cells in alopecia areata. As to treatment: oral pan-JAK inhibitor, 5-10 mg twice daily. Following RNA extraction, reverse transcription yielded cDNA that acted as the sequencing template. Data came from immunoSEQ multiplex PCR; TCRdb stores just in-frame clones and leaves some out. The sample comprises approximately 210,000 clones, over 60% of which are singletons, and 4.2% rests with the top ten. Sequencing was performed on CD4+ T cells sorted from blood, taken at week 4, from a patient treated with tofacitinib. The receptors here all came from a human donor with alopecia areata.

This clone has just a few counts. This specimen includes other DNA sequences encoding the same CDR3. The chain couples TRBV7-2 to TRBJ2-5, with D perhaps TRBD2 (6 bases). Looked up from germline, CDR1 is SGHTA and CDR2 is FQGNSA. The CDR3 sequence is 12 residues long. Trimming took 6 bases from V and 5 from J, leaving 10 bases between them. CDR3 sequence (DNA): TGTGCCAGCAGTCTACGGGGGGAGACCCAGTACTTC. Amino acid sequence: CASSLRGETQYF. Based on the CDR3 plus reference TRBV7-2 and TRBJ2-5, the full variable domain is GAGVSQSPSNKVTEKGKDVELRCDPISGHTALYWYRQSLGQGLEFLIYFQGNSAPDKSGLPSDRFSAERTGGSVSTLTIQRTQQEDSAVYLCASSLRGETQYFGPGTRLLVL.

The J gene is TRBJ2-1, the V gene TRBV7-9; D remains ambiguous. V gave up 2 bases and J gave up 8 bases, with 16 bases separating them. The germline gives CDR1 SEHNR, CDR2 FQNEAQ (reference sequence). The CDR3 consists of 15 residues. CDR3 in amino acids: CASSLKGRSIDEQFF. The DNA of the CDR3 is TGTGCCAGCAGCTTAAAGGGCAGGAGTATCGATGAGCAGTTCTTC.

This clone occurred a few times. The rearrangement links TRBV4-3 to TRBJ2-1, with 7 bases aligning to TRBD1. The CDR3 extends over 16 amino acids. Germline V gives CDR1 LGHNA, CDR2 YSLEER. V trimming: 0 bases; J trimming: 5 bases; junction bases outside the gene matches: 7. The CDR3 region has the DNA TGCGCCAGCAGCCAAGATAGAGGGACAGCTAACAATGAGCAGTTCTTC. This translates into CASSQDRGTANNEQFF.

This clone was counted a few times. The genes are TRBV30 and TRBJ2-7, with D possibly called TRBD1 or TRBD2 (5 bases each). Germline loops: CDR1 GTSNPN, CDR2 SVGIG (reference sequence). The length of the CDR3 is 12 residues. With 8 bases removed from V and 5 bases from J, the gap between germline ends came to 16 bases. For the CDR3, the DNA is TGTGCCGGCCGGGGCAGGGCTAACGAGCAGTACTTC. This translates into CAGRGRANEQYF.

The CDR3: CASSQDWTGDTQYF. DNA of the CDR3: TGTGCCAGCAGCCAAGATTGGACAGGAGATACGCAGTATTTT. The rearrangement uses TRBV14 and TRBJ2-3, with 7 bases fitting TRBD1. Germline CDR1 reads SGHDN; CDR2 reads FVKESK. CDR3 length: 14 amino acids. V shed 0 bases and J 5 bases; nucleotides not matched to a gene: 2.

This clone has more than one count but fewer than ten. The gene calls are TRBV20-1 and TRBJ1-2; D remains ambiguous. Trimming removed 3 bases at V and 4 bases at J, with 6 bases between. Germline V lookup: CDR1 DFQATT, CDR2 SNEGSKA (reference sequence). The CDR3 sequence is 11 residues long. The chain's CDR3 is CSARHGYGYTF. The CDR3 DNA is TGCAGTGCTAGGCACGGCTATGGCTACACCTTC.

The CDR3 reads CASAPGENYGYTF. CDR3 sequence (DNA): TGTGCCAGCGCCCCCGGGGAGAACTATGGCTACACCTTC. This chain joins TRBV2 and TRBJ1-2; D gene uncertain. Trimming removed 8 bases from V and 2 bases from J, with 12 bases in between. Germline lookup yields CDR1 SNHLY and CDR2 FYNNEI. The CDR3 covers 13 residues.

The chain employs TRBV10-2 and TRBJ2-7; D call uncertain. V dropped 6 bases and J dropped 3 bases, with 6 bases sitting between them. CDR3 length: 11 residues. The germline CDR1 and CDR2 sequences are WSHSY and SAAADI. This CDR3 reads CASSNYYEQYF. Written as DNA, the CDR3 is TGCGCCAGCAGCAACTACTACGAGCAGTACTTC.

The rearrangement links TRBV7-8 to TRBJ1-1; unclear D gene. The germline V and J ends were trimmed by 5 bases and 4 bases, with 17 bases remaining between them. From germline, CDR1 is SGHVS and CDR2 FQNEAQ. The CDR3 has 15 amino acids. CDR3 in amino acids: CASSLRPGEGTEAFF. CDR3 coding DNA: TGTGCCAGCAGCCTACGCCCCGGGGAGGGCACTGAAGCTTTCTTT.

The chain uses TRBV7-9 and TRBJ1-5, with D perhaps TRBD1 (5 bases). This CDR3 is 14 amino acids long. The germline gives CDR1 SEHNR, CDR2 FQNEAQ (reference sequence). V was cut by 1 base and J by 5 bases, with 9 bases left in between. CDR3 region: CASSLGVRDQPQHF. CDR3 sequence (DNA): TGTGCCAGCAGCTTAGGGGTCAGGGATCAGCCCCAGCATTTT.

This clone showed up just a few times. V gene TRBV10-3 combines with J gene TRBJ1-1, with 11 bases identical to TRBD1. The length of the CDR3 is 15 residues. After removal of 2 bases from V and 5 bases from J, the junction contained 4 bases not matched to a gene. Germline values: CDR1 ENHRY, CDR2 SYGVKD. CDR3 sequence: CAISEPGQGGTEAFF. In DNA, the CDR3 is TGTGCCATCAGTGAGCCGGGACAGGGGGGAACTGAAGCTTTCTTT.

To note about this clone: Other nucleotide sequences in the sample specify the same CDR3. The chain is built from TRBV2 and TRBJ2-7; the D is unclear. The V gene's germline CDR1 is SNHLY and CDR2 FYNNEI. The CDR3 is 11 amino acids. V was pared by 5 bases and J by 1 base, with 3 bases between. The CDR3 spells CASSFSYEQYF. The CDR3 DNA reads TGTGCCAGCAGTTTTTCCTACGAGCAGTACTTC.

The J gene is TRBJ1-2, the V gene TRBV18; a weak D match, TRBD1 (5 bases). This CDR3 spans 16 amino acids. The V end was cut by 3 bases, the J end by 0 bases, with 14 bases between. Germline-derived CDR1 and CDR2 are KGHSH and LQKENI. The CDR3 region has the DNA TGTGCCAGCTCACCGGGGGAATCCCTCCCTAACTATGGCTACACCTTC. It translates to CASSPGESLPNYGYTF.

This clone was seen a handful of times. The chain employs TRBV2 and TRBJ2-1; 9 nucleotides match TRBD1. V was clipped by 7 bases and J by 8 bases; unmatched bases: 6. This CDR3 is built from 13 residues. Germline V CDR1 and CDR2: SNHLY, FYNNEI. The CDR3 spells CASKGTGWHEQFF. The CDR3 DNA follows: TGTGCCAGCAAAGGGACAGGGTGGCATGAGCAGTTCTTC.

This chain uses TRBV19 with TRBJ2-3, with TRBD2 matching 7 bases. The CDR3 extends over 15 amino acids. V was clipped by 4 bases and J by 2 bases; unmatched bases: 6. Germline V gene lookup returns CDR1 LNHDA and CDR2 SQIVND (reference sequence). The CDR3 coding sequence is TGTGCCAGTAGTACCCCGGGGGGTGTCACAGATACGCAGTATTTT. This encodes CASSTPGGVTDTQYF.

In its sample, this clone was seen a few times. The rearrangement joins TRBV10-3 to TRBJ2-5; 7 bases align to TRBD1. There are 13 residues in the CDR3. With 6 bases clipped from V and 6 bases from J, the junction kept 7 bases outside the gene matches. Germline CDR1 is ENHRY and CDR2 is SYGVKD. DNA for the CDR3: TGTGCCATCAGAACAGGGGAGACGCAGACCCAGTACTTC. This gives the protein CAIRTGETQTQYF.

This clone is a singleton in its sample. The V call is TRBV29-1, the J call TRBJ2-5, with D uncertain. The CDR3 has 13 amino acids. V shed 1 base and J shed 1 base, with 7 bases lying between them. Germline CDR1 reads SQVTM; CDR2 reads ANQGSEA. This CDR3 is CSVEVISQETQYF. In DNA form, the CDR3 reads TGCAGCGTTGAAGTAATATCCCAAGAGACCCAGTACTTC.

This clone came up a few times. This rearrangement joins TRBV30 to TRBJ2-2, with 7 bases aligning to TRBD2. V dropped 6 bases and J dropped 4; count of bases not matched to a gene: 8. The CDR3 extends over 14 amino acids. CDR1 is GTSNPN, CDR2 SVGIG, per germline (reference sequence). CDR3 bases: TGTGCCTGCTCCAGCGGGGCCCCCACCGGGGAGCTGTTTTTT. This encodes CACSSGAPTGELFF.

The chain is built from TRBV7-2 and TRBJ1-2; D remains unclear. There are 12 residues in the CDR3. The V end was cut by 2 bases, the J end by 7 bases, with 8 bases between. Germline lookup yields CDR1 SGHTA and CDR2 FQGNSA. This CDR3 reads CASSLMRSGYTF. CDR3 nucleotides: TGTGCCAGCAGCTTAATGAGAAGTGGCTACACCTTC.

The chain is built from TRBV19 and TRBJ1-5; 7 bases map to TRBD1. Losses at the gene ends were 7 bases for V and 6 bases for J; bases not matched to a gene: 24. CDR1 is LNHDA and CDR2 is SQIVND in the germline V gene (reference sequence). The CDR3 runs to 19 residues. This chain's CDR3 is CASTLDRGTVRVTVQPQHF. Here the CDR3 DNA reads TGTGCCAGTACCCTAGACCGTGGGACAGTCAGGGTTACGGTTCAGCCCCAGCATTTT.

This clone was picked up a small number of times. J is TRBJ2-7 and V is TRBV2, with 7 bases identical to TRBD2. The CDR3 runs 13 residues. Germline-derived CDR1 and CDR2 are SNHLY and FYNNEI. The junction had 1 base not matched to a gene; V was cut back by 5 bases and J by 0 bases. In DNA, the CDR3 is TGTGCCAGCAGTACTAGCGACTCCTACGAGCAGTACTTC. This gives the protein CASSTSDSYEQYF.

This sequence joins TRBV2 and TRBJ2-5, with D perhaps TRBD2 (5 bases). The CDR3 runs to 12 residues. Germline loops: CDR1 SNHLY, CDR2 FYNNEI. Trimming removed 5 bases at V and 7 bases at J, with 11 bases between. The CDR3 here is CASSPQEGTQYF. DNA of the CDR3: TGTGCCAGCAGTCCCCAAGAGGGGACCCAGTACTTC.

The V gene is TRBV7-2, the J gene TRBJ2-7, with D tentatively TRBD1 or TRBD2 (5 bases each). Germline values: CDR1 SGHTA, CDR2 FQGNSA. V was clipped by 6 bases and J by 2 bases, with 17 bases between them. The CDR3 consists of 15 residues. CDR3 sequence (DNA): TGTGCCAGCAGGTTTACTCGGGACGGACCCTACGAGCAGTACTTC. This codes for CASRFTRDGPYEQYF.

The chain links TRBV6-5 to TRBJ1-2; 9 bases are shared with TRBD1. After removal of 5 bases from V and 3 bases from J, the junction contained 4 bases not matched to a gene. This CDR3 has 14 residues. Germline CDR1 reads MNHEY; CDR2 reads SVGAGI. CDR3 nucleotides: TGTGCCAGCAGTGCGGGACAGGGCGACTATGGCTACACCTTC. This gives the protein CASSAGQGDYGYTF.

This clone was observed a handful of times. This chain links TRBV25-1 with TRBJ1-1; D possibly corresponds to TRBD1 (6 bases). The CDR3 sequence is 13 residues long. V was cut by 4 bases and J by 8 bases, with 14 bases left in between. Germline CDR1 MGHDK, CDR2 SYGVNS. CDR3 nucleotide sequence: TGTGCCAGCAGTGCTGCGGGGGGCAGAGAAGCTTTCTTT. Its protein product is CASSAAGGREAFF.

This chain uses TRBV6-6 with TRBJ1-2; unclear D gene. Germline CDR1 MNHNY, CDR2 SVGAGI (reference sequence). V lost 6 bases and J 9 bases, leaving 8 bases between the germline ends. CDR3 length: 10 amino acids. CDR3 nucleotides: TGTGCCAGCAGCCTTGGACGCTACACCTTC. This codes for CASSLGRYTF.